A selection of T cell receptor beta chains follows, all from one sample in a study of blood T cell repertoires in COVID-19. The repertoire was sequenced with immunoSEQ multiplex PCR; TCRdb's copy has only in-frame clones and lacks some. This table holds approximately 170,000 clones, roughly nine tenths found once. The specimen sequenced was peripheral blood. Receptor source: an older woman with COVID-19, enrolled during active disease. The CDR3 runs from the conserved cysteine through the conserved F or W. D genes are given only for firm matches. Not every row has a clone size; where given, it reads once, few, many or a size class.

size: NA
J: TRBJ2-5
V: TRBV4-3
D: NA
DNA: TGCGCCAGCAGCCAAGGATTTGGCAGGCAGCAAGAGACCCAGTACTTC
CDR3: CASSQGFGRQQETQYF

size: few
J: TRBJ1-5
V: TRBV19
D: TRBD1
DNA: TGTGCCAGTAAAAAGGACAGGGGGCCCGGTGGTCAGCCCCAGCATTTT
CDR3: CASKKDRGPGGQPQHF

size: NA
J: TRBJ2-1
V: TRBV4-3
D: NA
DNA: TGCGCCAGCAGCCAAGGTTCTTTTCGGGTAAGCTCCTACAATGAGCAGTTCTTC
CDR3: CASSQGSFRVSSYNEQFF

size: NA
J: TRBJ2-7
V: TRBV4-1
D: TRBD1
DNA: TGCGCCCGCAGCCGAGCCGGACAGGGGGTCTCCCTCGAGCAGTACTTC
CDR3: CARSRAGQGVSLEQYF

size: NA
J: TRBJ2-7
V: TRBV7-2
D: NA
DNA: TGTGCCAGCAGCTTAGGTAACGAGCAGTACTTC
CDR3: CASSLGNEQYF

size: NA
J: TRBJ2-1
V: TRBV4-1
D: TRBD2
DNA: TGCGCCAGCAGCCAAGGTCAGCGGGAGCCATCCTACAGCTCCTACAATGAGCAGTTCTTC
CDR3: CASSQGQREPSYSSYNEQFF

size: NA
J: TRBJ1-2
V: TRBV11-2
D: NA
DNA: TGTGCCAGCAGCTTAGAAAGAGGAGGTGGCTACACCTTC
CDR3: CASSLERGGGYTF

size: NA
J: TRBJ1-2
V: TRBV6-5
D: NA
DNA: TGTGCCAGCAAAGAGAGACAGGTCAATGGCTACACCTTC
CDR3: CASKERQVNGYTF

size: NA
J: TRBJ2-3
V: TRBV6-5
D: NA
DNA: TGTGCCAGCAGTTCGATCGCGGGGTCTAGCACAGATACGCAGTATTTT
CDR3: CASSSIAGSSTDTQYF

size: NA
J: TRBJ2-1
V: TRBV4-1
D: NA
DNA: TGCGCCAGCAGCCAAGGGGGTAGCGGTGAGCAGTTCTTC
CDR3: CASSQGGSGEQFF

size: NA
J: TRBJ1-3
V: TRBV4-1
D: TRBD1
DNA: TGCGCCAGCAGCCTCGTAACAGGGGGCTCTGGAAACACCATATATTTT
CDR3: CASSLVTGGSGNTIYF

size: NA
J: TRBJ1-1
V: TRBV7-9
D: NA
DNA: TGTGCCAGCAGCTTGAATCAGGTGAACACTGAAGCTTTCTTT
CDR3: CASSLNQVNTEAFF

size: NA
J: TRBJ1-2
V: TRBV30
D: NA
DNA: TGTGCCTGGACCCCGGGTTCCTATGGCTACACCTTC
CDR3: CAWTPGSYGYTF

size: NA
J: TRBJ1-5
V: TRBV7-9
D: TRBD1
DNA: TGTGCCAGCAGCTTGACAGGGGGCAGTGGTCAGCCCCAGCATTTT
CDR3: CASSLTGGSGQPQHF

size: NA
J: TRBJ2-1
V: TRBV7-2
D: NA
DNA: TGTGCCAGCAGCTTAGGTGGAGGGGATGAGCAGTTCTTC
CDR3: CASSLGGGDEQFF

size: once
J: TRBJ2-7
V: TRBV28
D: NA
DNA: TGTGCCAGCAGTTTTGCCGGGCAGGGATTGCGCGAGCAGTACTTC
CDR3: CASSFAGQGLREQYF

size: NA
J: TRBJ1-4
V: TRBV6-5
D: TRBD1
DNA: TGTGCCAGCAGTTATGGGACAGGGGCTCCTAATGAAAAACTGTTTTTT
CDR3: CASSYGTGAPNEKLFF